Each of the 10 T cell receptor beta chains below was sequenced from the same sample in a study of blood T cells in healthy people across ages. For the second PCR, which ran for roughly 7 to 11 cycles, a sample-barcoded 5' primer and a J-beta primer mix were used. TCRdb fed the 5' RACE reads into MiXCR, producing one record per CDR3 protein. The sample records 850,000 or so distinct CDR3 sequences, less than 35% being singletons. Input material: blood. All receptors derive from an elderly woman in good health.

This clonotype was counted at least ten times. This CDR3 reads CASTQDRKRAYEQYF. The CDR3 DNA is TGTGCCAGCACCCAGGATAGGAAGAGGGCCTACGAGCAGTACTTC. The chain combines TRBV6-2 or TRBV6-3 with TRBJ2-7; a weak D match, TRBD2 (5 bases). The CDR3 is made up of 15 amino acids. Germline loops: CDR1 MNHEY, CDR2 SVGEGT. V lost 7 bases and J lost 2, with 18 bases in between.

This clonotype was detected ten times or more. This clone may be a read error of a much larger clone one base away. As DNA, the CDR3 is TGCGCCAGCAGCCAAGATCAAACAATCAATGAGCAGTACTTC. This encodes CASSQDQTINEQYF. This sequence joins TRBV4-3 and TRBJ2-7; D ambiguous. The CDR3 spans 14 residues. The V end lost 0 bases, the J end lost 7 bases, and 13 bases lay between the germline ends. Germline-derived CDR1 and CDR2 are LGHNA and YSLEER.

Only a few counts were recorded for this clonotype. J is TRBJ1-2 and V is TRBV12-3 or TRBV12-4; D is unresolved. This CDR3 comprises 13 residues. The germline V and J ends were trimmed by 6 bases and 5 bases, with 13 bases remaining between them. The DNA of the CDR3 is TGTGCCAGCAGCGGCGACGGAACTTATGGCTACACCTTC. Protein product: CASSGDGTYGYTF.

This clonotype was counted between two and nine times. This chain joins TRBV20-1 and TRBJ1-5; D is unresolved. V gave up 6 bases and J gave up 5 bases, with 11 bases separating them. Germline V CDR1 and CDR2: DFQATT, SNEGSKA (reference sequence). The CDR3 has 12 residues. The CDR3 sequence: CSAADGDQPQHF. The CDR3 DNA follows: TGCAGTGCCGCTGACGGGGATCAGCCCCAGCATTTT.

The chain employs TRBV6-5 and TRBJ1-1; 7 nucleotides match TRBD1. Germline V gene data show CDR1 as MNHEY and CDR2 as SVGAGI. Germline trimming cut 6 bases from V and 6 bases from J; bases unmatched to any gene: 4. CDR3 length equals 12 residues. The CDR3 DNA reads TGTGCCAGCAGGTCTCAGGGGGCTGAAGCTTTCTTT. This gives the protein CASRSQGAEAFF.

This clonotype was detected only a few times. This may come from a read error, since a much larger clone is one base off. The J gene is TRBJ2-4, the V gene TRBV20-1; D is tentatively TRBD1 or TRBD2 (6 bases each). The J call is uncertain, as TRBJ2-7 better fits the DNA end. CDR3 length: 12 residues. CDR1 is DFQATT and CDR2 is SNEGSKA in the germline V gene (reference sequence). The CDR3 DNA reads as TGCAGGGCTTTCGACAGGAGGGACGAGCAGTACTTC. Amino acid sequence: CRAFDRRDEQYF.

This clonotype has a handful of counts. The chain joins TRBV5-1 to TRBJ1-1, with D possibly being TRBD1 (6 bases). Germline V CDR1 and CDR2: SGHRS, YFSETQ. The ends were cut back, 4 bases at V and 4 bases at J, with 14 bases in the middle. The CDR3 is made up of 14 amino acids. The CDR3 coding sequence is TGCGCCAGCAGCCGTACAGGGAGGGTCACTGAAGCTTTCTTT. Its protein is CASSRTGRVTEAFF. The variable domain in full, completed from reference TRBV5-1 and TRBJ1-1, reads KAGVTQTPRYLIKTRGQQVTLSCSPISGHRSVSWYQQTPGQGLQFLFEYFSETQRNKGNFPGRFSGRQFSNSRSEMNVSTLELGDSALYLCASSRTGRVTEAFFGQGTRLTVV.

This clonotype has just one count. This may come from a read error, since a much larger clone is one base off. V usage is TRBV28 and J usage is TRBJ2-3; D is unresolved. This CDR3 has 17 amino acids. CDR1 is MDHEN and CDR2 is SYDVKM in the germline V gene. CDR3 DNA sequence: TGTGCCGGCAGTTTGGGTCTCGCTAGAAGAAGCACAGATACGCAGTATTTT. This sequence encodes CAGSLGLARRSTDTQYF.

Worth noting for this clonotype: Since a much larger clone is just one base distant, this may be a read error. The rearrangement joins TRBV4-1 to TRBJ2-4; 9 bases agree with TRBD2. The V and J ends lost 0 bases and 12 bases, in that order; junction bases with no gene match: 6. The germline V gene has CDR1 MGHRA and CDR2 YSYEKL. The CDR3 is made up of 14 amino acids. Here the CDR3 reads CASSQESSGAPQYF. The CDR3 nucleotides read TGCGCCAGCAGCCAAGAATCTAGCGGGGCCCCTCAGTACTTC.

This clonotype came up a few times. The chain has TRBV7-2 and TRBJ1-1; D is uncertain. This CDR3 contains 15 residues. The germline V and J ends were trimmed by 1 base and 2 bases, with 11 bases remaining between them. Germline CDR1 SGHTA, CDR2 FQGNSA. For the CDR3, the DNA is TGTGCCAGCAGCTTAGTACAGCCCTTAAACACTGAAGCTTTCTTT. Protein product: CASSLVQPLNTEAFF.